This T cell receptor (beta chain) was captured in a study of long-term antiretroviral therapy in people with HIV. The V end lost 0 bases, the J end lost 3 bases, and 6 bases lay between the germline ends. The germline V gene encodes CDR1 GTSNPN and CDR2 SVGIG (reference sequence). This CDR3 is 12 amino acids long. Survey-level resolution applied to immunoSEQ assay v3.0. Only in-frame clones appear in the TCRdb table, and some are missing; sequencing was by immunoSEQ multiplex PCR. The sample shows approximately 32,000 clones, under 90% of them seen only once. Remarks on this clone: Its antigen is as yet unknown.

Broader study findings: CDR3 lengths in HIV samples spanned a narrower range than controls.

The sample in question was unsorted PBMCs, obtained 0.4 years before starting antiretroviral therapy. The chain is built from TRBV30 and TRBJ2-7; D call uncertain. This TCR was sampled from a man between 18 and 29 years old with HIV. CDR3 nucleotide sequence: TGTGCCTGGAGTGTACTTAGCTACGAGCAGTACTTC. It codes for CAWSVLSYEQYF.